This T cell receptor (beta chain) is drawn from a study of technical replicates of blood from a few donors. The CDR3 length is 14 residues. Germline assignment: CDR1 MDHEN and CDR2 SYDVKM. The V gene lost 3 bases and the J gene lost 0 bases, with 8 bases spanning the gap. The table came from immunoSEQ multiplex PCR; TCRdb's copy has only in-frame clones and leaves some out. The table records 80,000 or so clones, approximately 94% of them present only once. The clonotype originates from a human donor in good health. The rearrangement links TRBV28 to TRBJ1-1; D remains unclear. The specimen was T cells isolated from PBMCs. Here the CDR3 reads CASSFGIMNTEAFF. CDR3 DNA: TGTGCCAGCAGTTTCGGGATAATGAACACTGAAGCTTTCTTT.